Listed below are T cell receptor beta chains from one sample, sequenced in a study of blood T cell repertoires in COVID-19. The repertoire was sequenced with immunoSEQ multiplex PCR; TCRdb's copy has only in-frame clones and lacks some. The data contain fewer than 250,000 clones, about 86% of them singletons. Sequencing used PBMCs or T cells enriched from blood (not recorded which). These receptors were obtained from a woman in her 40s in a cohort exposed to, infected with or recovered from COVID-19 (not recorded which). CDR3s include the opening cysteine and the closing phenylalanine or tryptophan. Each record gives: V gene, D gene, clone size, J gene, CDR3 DNA, CDR3 protein. The D gene is left open where the match is weak. Size tells how often a clone was seen (once, few, many) or the class of an expanded clone, and some rows leave it out.

TRBV5-4	TRBD2	NA	TRBJ2-2	TGTGCCAGCAGCTTGGACCAGCGGGAAGGTGGGGAGCTGTTTTTT	CASSLDQREGGELFF
TRBV4-1	NA	once	TRBJ1-1	TGCGCCAGCAGCCAAGTCGGCCAGCGAATAGCTAATCTCCTCGGCCGGCGGACTGAAGCTTTCTTT	CASSQVGQRIANLLGRRTEAFF
TRBV5-1	TRBD1	once	TRBJ1-2	TGCGCCAGCAGCTTGGGACAGGGCACTTATGGCTACACCTTC	CASSLGQGTYGYTF
TRBV11-2	NA	NA	TRBJ2-7	TGTGCCAGCAGCTTAGAGTTCGGACAGTCCTACGAGCAGTACTTC	CASSLEFGQSYEQYF
TRBV6-2/TRBV6-3	NA	NA	TRBJ2-3	TGTGCCAGCAGTTACCAGCGGGCCACAGATACGCAGTATTTT	CASSYQRATDTQYF
TRBV10-2	TRBD1	NA	TRBJ1-5	TGCGCCAGCAGAGACAGGGCGGGGCAGCCCCAGCATTTT	CASRDRAGQPQHF
TRBV5-1	NA	NA	TRBJ1-4	TGCGCCAGCAGCTTGGTATCCCCGCGGGATGAAAAACTGTTTTTT	CASSLVSPRDEKLFF
TRBV10-3	TRBD2	NA	TRBJ2-7	TGTGCCACCCACGGGACTAGCGGCTACGAGCAGTACTTC	CATHGTSGYEQYF
TRBV4-3	NA	NA	TRBJ2-1	TGCGCCAGCAGCCAAGATCCGTCGAGGACTTCGAGCTCCTACAATGAGCAGTTCTTC	CASSQDPSRTSSSYNEQFF
TRBV19	NA	NA	TRBJ1-2	TGTGCCAGTACCCCAGAGCGGGGTGGTGGCTACACCTTC	CASTPERGGGYTF
TRBV3-1/TRBV3-2	TRBD1	NA	TRBJ1-1	TGTGCCAGCAGCCATCAGGGGGGCACTGAAGCTTTCTTT	CASSHQGGTEAFF
TRBV7-2	TRBD2	NA	TRBJ2-1	TGTGCCAGCAGCCCCCGACTAGCGGGAGGCTCCTACAATGAGCAGTTCTTC	CASSPRLAGGSYNEQFF
TRBV5-1	NA	NA	TRBJ2-7	TGCGCCAGCAGCACAGGGTACGAGCAGTACTTC	CASSTGYEQYF
TRBV5-3	TRBD1	NA	TRBJ2-3	TGTGCCAGAAGAGGCGTACAGGGGGGCGCAGATACGCAGTATTTT	CARRGVQGGADTQYF
TRBV19	TRBD1	NA	TRBJ1-1	TGTGCCAGTATTCAGGACAGGGGCCGATACACTGAAGCTTTCTTT	CASIQDRGRYTEAFF
TRBV5-6	TRBD1	NA	TRBJ2-2	TGTGCCAGCAGCCCGACAGGGATGTCCGGGGAGCTGTTTTTT	CASSPTGMSGELFF
TRBV6-1	NA	NA	TRBJ2-4	TGTGCCAGCAGTGAAAATACCAAAAACATTCAGTACTTC	CASSENTKNIQYF
TRBV19	NA	NA	TRBJ1-4	TGTGCCAGTAGTATTTCCGGGGTTAATGAAAAACTGTTTTTT	CASSISGVNEKLFF
TRBV24-1	NA	NA	TRBJ2-3	TGTGCCACCAGTGAAAGCTTAGATACGCAGTATTTT	CATSESLDTQYF
TRBV6-5	NA	NA	TRBJ2-1	TGTGCCAGCACTGCGGGACACAATGAGCAGTTCTTC	CASTAGHNEQFF
TRBV2	TRBD1	NA	TRBJ1-1	TGTGCCGGGGGACAGTTGAACACTGAAGCTTTCTTT	CAGGQLNTEAFF
TRBV6-4	NA	NA	TRBJ1-6	TGTGCCAGCAGGGACGGCCCCAATTCACCCCTCCACTTT	CASRDGPNSPLHF
TRBV11-2	NA	NA	TRBJ1-2	TGTGCCAGCAGCTTGGGCCAGGGACTGAGCTATGGCTACACCTTC	CASSLGQGLSYGYTF
TRBV6-5	TRBD1	NA	TRBJ1-4	TGTGCCAGCAGCGGACAGGGAATAGGTGAAAAACTGTTTTTT	CASSGQGIGEKLFF
TRBV11-2	TRBD1	few	TRBJ1-5	TGTGCCAGCAGCCCCGGGACAGGGGGCCAGCCCCAGCATTTT	CASSPGTGGQPQHF
TRBV5-4	NA	NA	TRBJ2-7	TGTGCCAGCAGCTGGGGGGGACAGGAGAGCTACGAGCAGTACTTC	CASSWGGQESYEQYF
TRBV4-2	TRBD1	NA	TRBJ2-4	TGTGCCAGCAGCCAGTCTTCTGGGACAGCAAACATTCAGTACTTC	CASSQSSGTANIQYF
TRBV28	NA	NA	TRBJ1-1	TGTGCCAGCAGTCCTCCAGGGTGGGGGGACACTGAAGCTTTCTTT	CASSPPGWGDTEAFF
TRBV7-2	NA	NA	TRBJ1-5	TGTGCCAGCAGCTCCACAGGGTATAGCAATCAGCCCCAGCATTTT	CASSSTGYSNQPQHF
TRBV2	NA	NA	TRBJ1-5	TGTGCCAGCAGTGCGTGGGGGCACGTCAATCAGCCCCAGCATTTT	CASSAWGHVNQPQHF
TRBV6-5	TRBD1	NA	TRBJ2-5	TGTGCCAGCAGCTGGGACAGTTCGCAAGAGACCCAGTACTTC	CASSWDSSQETQYF
TRBV12-3/TRBV12-4	NA	NA	TRBJ2-1	TGTGCCAGCAGCCCCCAGGGTGCTGAGCAGTTCTTC	CASSPQGAEQFF
TRBV7-9	NA	once	TRBJ1-2	TGTGCCAGCAGCTCGAAGACAGACCCTTTTTATGGCTACACCTTC	CASSSKTDPFYGYTF
TRBV7-2	NA	NA	TRBJ1-1	TGTGCCAGCAGCTTAACGGGGGACACTGAAGCTTTCTTT	CASSLTGDTEAFF
TRBV5-4	TRBD2	NA	TRBJ2-7	TGTGCCAGCAGCAAGACCGGGACTAGCGGTGAGCAGTACTTC	CASSKTGTSGEQYF
TRBV30	NA	NA	TRBJ1-1	TGTGCCTGGAGTGTTGCGATGGACACTGAAGCTTTCTTT	CAWSVAMDTEAFF
TRBV13	NA	NA	TRBJ1-1	TGTGCCAGCAGCTCCAGATCCGAAGCTTTCTTT	CASSSRSEAFF
TRBV11-3	TRBD1	once	TRBJ1-6	TGTGCCAGCAGCTCCGGACAGGGAGATTCACCCCTCCACTTT	CASSSGQGDSPLHF
TRBV5-1	TRBD1	NA	TRBJ1-1	TGCGCCAGCAGCGGACAGGGGGGGAACACTGAAGCTTTCTTT	CASSGQGGNTEAFF
TRBV5-1	NA	NA	TRBJ1-4	TGCGCCAGCAGCTTGGACAGTAATGAAAAACTGTTTTTT	CASSLDSNEKLFF
TRBV7-2	TRBD1	NA	TRBJ1-5	TGTGCCAGCAGCCCCGGGACAGGCCCCTATCAGCCCCAGCATTTT	CASSPGTGPYQPQHF
TRBV3-1/TRBV3-2	NA	NA	TRBJ1-2	TGTGCCAGCAGCCAGGACCTAGGACATTCGGCCGACTACACCTTC	CASSQDLGHSADYTF
TRBV2	NA	NA	TRBJ2-2	TGTGCCAGCACGACAGGAGACACCGGGGAGCTGTTTTTT	CASTTGDTGELFF
TRBV15	NA	NA	TRBJ1-6	TGTGCCACCAGAATCGGCTCCTATAATTCACCCCTCCACTTT	CATRIGSYNSPLHF
TRBV27	TRBD1	NA	TRBJ1-2	TGTGCCAGCAGTGCCGGGACAGGACGCTATGGCTACACCTTC	CASSAGTGRYGYTF
TRBV7-2	NA	once	TRBJ1-1	TGTGCCAGCAGCCCGGACTGGGTGTATGGGGTTGAAGCTTTCTTT	CASSPDWVYGVEAFF
TRBV19	NA	NA	TRBJ1-5	TGTGCCAGTAGTACCTCGGCCGCAGGTCAGCCCCAGCATTTT	CASSTSAAGQPQHF
TRBV5-4	TRBD1	once	TRBJ1-2	TGTGCCAGCAGCCCGGACAGGAGCCACTATGGCTACACCTTC	CASSPDRSHYGYTF
TRBV10-2	NA	NA	TRBJ2-1	TGCGCCAGCAGGCAGGGGAGCAATGAGCAGTTCTTC	CASRQGSNEQFF
TRBV27	TRBD2	NA	TRBJ2-1	TGTGCCAGTGGAGCGGGGGGGAACTACAATGAGCAGTTCTTC	CASGAGGNYNEQFF
TRBV6-5	NA	NA	TRBJ1-1	TGTGCCAGCAGTACCAACAGGGTTGGGAACACTGAAGCTTTCTTT	CASSTNRVGNTEAFF